This paragraph reports one TCR beta chain. Its specificity is unknown. The data are from a study of shared clonotypes between healthy human individuals. As for the study in general: The cohort had two women and three men, ages 18 to 49.

The V end lost 11 bases, the J end lost 7 bases, and 17 bases lay between the germline ends. CDR1 MNHNY and CDR2 SVGAGI come from the germline V gene (reference sequence). The CDR3 covers 13 residues. Whole-study results and caveats: It was only blood that was sampled, and tissue repertoires likely differ. Rarefaction showed that sequencing of sorted subsets was incomplete (despite large depth).

Sequenced by immunoSEQ multiplex PCR; TCRdb stores in-frame clones only, minus some. The profile shows roughly 2,500,000 clones, 90% to 95% of them singletons. This TCR derives from a man aged 18 to 35 in good health. Some clones in this sample may be carry-over from other donors' samples. V and J are TRBV6-6 and TRBJ1-4; D possibly corresponds to TRBD1 (6 bases). Sequenced input: naive CD4+ T cells from PBMCs. This sample's subset: CD45RA+ positively selected. The CDR3 sequence: CASVKAGAEKLFF. CDR3 bases: TGTGCCTCGGTTAAGGCGGGGGCTGAAAAACTGTTTTTT.